This TCR beta chain was observed in a study of CD8 T cells in ankylosing spondylitis. Regarding the study as a whole: According to the report, clones linked to the disease were significantly enriched in matched synovial fluid samples taken from ankylosing spondylitis patients.

The CDR3 spans 15 residues. CDR1 is SGDLS and CDR2 is YYNGEE in the germline V gene. V lost 0 bases to trimming and J lost 6 bases, with 12 bases between them. The table lists this clonotype with a few counts. What it recognizes is unknown. Each TCR beta library was made by quantitative 5'-RACE that incorporated molecular barcodes. Each CDR3 protein gets one entry after TCRdb re-called the 5' RACE reads with MiXCR. The sample includes about 250,000 distinct CDR3 sequences, 18% of them seen just once. The chain uses TRBV9 and TRBJ2-2; weak D call: TRBD1 (6 bases). The sequence was collected from a male donor with ankylosing spondylitis or in good health (not recorded which). Sequencing used blood, either unsorted or a sorted T cell fraction (not recorded which). Here the CDR3 reads CASSVGTGRSGELFF. CDR3 coding DNA: TGTGCCAGCAGCGTAGGCACAGGGCGTTCCGGGGAGCTGTTTTTT. Using reference TRBV9 and TRBJ2-2 for the parts outside the CDR3, the full variable domain is DSGVTQTPKHLITATGQRVTLRCSPRSGDLSVYWYQQSLDQGLQFLIQYYNGEERAKGNILERFSAQQFPDLHSELNLSSLELGDSALYFCASSVGTGRSGELFFGEGSRLTVL.